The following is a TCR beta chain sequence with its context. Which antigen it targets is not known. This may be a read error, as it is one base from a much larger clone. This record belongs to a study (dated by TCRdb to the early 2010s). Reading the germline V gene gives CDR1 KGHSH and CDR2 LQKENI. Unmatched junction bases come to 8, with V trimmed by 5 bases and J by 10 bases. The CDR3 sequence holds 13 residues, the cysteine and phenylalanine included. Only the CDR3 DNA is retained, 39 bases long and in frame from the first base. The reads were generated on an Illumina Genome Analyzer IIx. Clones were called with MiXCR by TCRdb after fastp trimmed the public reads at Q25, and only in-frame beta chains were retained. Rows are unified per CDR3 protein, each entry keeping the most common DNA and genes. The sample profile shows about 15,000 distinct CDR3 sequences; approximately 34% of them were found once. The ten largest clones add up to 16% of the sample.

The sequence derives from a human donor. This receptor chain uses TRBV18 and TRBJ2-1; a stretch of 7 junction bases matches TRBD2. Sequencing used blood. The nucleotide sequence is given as TGTGCCAGCTCAGCGGGAGCCACTCTCGAGCAGTTCTTC. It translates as CASSAGATLEQFF.